This note documents a single T cell receptor beta chain sequence. The record originates from a study of breast tumors, draining lymph nodes, adjacent tissues. The CDR3 loop spans 18 amino acids. Germline V CDR1 and CDR2: SGHRS, YFSETQ. Trimming cost V 3 bases and J 11 bases; bases outside gene matches: 15. The lymph nodes were axillary draining lymph nodes from breast cancer patients. TCRdb re-analysed the multiplex PCR reads in MiXCR, keeping a single row per CDR3 protein. The repertoire includes about 200,000 distinct CDR3 sequences, 31% of them detected once, and 4% to 5.5% sits in the top ten. The gene calls are TRBV5-1 and TRBJ2-3; 16 nucleotides line up with TRBD2. Sequencing was carried out using axillary lymph node tissue. This clonotype was obtained from a female donor with breast cancer. Some clones in this sample may be carry-over from other donors' samples. The CDR3 reads CASSWKGLAGGRWDEQYF. The CDR3 nucleotides read TGCGCCAGCAGCTGGAAGGGACTAGCGGGAGGGCGATGGGATGAGCAGTATTTT.